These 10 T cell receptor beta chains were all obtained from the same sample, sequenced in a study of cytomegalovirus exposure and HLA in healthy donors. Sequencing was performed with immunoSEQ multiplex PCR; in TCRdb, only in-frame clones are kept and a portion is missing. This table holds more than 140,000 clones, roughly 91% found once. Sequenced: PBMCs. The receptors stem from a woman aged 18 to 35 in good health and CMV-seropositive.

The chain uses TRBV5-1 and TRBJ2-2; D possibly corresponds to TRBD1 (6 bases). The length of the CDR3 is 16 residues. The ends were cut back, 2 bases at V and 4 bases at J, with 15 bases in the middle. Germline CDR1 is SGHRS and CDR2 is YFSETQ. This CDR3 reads CASSFLGARGTGELFF. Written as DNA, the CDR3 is TGCGCCAGCAGCTTCCTGGGGGCCCGGGGCACCGGGGAGCTGTTTTTT.

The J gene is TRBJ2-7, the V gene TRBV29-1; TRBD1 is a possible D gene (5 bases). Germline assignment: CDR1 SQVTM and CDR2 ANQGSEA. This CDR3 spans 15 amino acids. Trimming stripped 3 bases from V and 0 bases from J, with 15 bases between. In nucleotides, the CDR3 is TGCAGCGTTGAGACGGGTAGACAGAGCTCCTACGAGCAGTACTTC. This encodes CSVETGRQSSYEQYF.

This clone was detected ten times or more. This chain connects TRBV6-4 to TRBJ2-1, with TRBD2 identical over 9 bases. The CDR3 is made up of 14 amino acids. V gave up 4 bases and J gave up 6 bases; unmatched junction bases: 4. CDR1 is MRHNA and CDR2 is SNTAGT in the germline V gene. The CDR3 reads CASSVAGGPNEQFF. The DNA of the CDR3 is TGTGCCAGCAGTGTGGCGGGAGGGCCCAATGAGCAGTTCTTC.

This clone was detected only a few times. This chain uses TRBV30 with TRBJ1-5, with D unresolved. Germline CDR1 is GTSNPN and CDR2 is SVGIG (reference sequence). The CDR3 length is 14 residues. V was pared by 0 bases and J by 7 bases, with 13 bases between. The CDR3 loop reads CAWSVLGGRQPQHF. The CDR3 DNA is TGTGCCTGGAGTGTACTAGGAGGGAGGCAGCCCCAGCATTTT.

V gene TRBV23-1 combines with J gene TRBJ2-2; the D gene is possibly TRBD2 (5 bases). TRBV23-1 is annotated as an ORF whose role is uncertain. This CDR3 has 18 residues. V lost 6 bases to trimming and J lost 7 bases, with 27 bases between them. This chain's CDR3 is CASRVKTTVDPLGGELFF. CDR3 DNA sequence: TGCGCCAGCAGGGTAAAGACTACAGTGGACCCTTTAGGCGGGGAGCTGTTTTTT.

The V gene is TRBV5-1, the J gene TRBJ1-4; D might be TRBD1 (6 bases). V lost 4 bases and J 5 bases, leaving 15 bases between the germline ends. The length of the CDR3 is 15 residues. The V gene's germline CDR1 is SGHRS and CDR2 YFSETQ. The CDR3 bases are TGCGCCAGCAGCGGTCAGGGGTCGCGGAATGAAAAACTGTTTTTT. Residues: CASSGQGSRNEKLFF.

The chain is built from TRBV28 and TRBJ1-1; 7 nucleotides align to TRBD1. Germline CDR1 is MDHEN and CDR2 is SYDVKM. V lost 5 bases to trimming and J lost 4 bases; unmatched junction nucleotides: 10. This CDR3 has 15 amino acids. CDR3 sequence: CASSTSGGRGTEAFF. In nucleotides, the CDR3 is TGTGCCAGCAGTACTTCAGGGGGGAGAGGCACTGAAGCTTTCTTT. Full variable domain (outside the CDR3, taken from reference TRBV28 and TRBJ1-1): DVKVTQSSRYLVKRTGEKVFLECVQDMDHENMFWYRQDPGLGLRLIYFSYDVKMKEKGDIPEGYSVSREKKERFSLILESASTNQTSMYLCASSTSGGRGTEAFFGQGTRLTVV.

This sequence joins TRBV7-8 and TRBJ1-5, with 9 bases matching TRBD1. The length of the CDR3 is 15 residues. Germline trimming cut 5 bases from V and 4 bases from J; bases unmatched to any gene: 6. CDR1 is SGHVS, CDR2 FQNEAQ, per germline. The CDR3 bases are TGTGCCAGCAGCCGCGGGACAGGGAGAAATCAGCCCCAGCATTTT. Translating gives CASSRGTGRNQPQHF. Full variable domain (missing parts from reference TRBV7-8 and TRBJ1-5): GAGVSQSPRYKVAKRGQDVALRCDPISGHVSLFWYQQALGQGPEFLTYFQNEAQLDKSGLPSDRFFAERPEGSVSTLKIQRTQQEDSAVYLCASSRGTGRNQPQHFGDGTRLSIL.

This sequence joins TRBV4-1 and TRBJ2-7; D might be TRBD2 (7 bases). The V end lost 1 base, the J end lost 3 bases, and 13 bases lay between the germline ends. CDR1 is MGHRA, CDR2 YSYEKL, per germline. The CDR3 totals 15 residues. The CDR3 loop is CASSQVSGGGYEQYF. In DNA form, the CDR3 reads TGCGCCAGCAGCCAAGTCTCGGGGGGCGGCTACGAGCAGTACTTC.

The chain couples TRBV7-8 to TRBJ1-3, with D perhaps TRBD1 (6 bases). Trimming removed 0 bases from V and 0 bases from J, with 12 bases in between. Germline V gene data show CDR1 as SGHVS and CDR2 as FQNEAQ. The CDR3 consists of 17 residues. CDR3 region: CASSLARGQLSGNTIYF. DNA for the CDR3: TGTGCCAGCAGCTTAGCGAGGGGACAACTCTCTGGAAACACCATATATTTT. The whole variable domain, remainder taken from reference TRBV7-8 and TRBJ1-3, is GAGVSQSPRYKVAKRGQDVALRCDPISGHVSLFWYQQALGQGPEFLTYFQNEAQLDKSGLPSDRFFAERPEGSVSTLKIQRTQQEDSAVYLCASSLARGQLSGNTIYFGEGSWLTVV.